This T cell receptor beta chain was profiled in a study of PD-1 and CTLA-4 blockade in melanoma. The CDR3 runs to 12 residues. Germline V gene data show CDR1 as GTSNPN and CDR2 as SVGIG (reference sequence). V was trimmed by 2 bases and J by 0 bases, leaving 4 bases between them. The data were produced by immunoSEQ multiplex PCR, yet TCRdb's version contains in-frame clones alone and is incomplete. The table has about 15,000 clones, about 70% seen once. The rearrangement links TRBV30 to TRBJ1-1; no definite D call. This receptor was identified in a human donor with melanoma. This sample comprised CD8+ T cells from peripheral blood, obtained from a patient given anti-PD-1 treatment. DNA of the CDR3: TGTGCCTGGAGTACCATGAACACTGAAGCTTTCTTT. Translation gives CAWSTMNTEAFF.